This TCR beta chain was sequenced in a study of Graves' ophthalmopathy and Graves' hyperthyroidism. Germline-derived CDR1 and CDR2 are SGDLS and YYNGEE. V lost 3 bases and J 6 bases, leaving 11 bases between the germline ends. The CDR3 totals 13 residues. The study amplified TCR beta CDR3 regions using RNA transcripts. Second-round multiplex PCR came after a first-round RT-PCR that employed HTBI primers. TCRdb independently ran MiXCR on the multiplex PCR reads; one entry per CDR3 protein. Of around 520,000 distinct CDR3 sequences listed, about 35% are singletons. Findings of the study overall: Blood also harbored most expanded thyroid clonotypes above 0.001 frequency.

Concerning this clonotype: The antigen is unknown.

The TCR was taken from an adult man with Graves' hyperthyroidism. Sequencing used peripheral blood or thyroid tissue (not recorded which). This chain connects TRBV9 to TRBJ2-3; possibly TRBD2 for D (5 bases). CDR3 in DNA: TGTGCCAGCAGCGCCCGACCTAGCGATACGCAGTATTTT. Translating it yields CASSARPSDTQYF.